Following are 27 T cell receptor beta chains from one sample sequenced in a study of T cell repertoires in cytomegalovirus infection. A single record per CDR3 protein comes from TCRdb applying MiXCR to the reads. The sample has around 81,000 distinct CDR3 sequences, approximately 39% seen once. These receptors have no known antigen. This material consisted of CD8+ T cells from cultured PBMCs, taken from culture after CMV antigen stimulation. Every receptor here comes from a human donor in good health (CMV status not recorded). Some clones in this sample may be carry-over from other donors' samples.

The V call is TRBV7-4, the J call TRBJ2-3; D gene unclear. Trimming removed 5 bases from V and 1 base from J, with 4 bases in between. The CDR3 runs 12 residues. The germline V gene has CDR1 SGHVT and CDR2 SQSDAQ. For the CDR3, the DNA is TGTGCCAGCAGCCCAGGCACAGATACGCAGTATTTT. The encoded protein is CASSPGTDTQYF.

The chain is built from TRBV5-5 and TRBJ2-1; TRBD1 or TRBD2 may be the D gene (5 bases each). The V end lost 2 bases, the J end lost 3 bases, and 9 bases lay between the germline ends. Germline-derived CDR1 and CDR2 are SGHKS and YYEKEE (reference sequence). The CDR3 loop spans 14 amino acids. DNA of the CDR3: TGTGCCAGCAGCTTCGGGACGGACTACAATGAGCAGTTCTTC. Translating gives CASSFGTDYNEQFF.

V and J are TRBV5-4 and TRBJ2-1; D is perhaps TRBD2 (5 bases). Germline lookup yields CDR1 SGHNT and CDR2 YYREEE (reference sequence). V was cut by 7 bases and J by 6 bases, with 14 bases left in between. There are 13 residues in the CDR3. The CDR3 DNA is TGTGCCAGCCTAAGCCGCGGGTTCAATGAGCAGTTCTTC. As protein: CASLSRGFNEQFF.

Only a few counts were recorded for this clonotype. The chain couples TRBV5-1 to TRBJ2-1; D is uncertain. The CDR3 runs to 15 residues. Trimming removed 0 bases from V and 6 bases from J, with 13 bases in between. Per germline, CDR1 SGHRS and CDR2 YFSETQ. CDR3 nucleotide sequence: TGCGCCAGCAGCTTGGCCACTGGGCTCGGCAATGAGCAGTTCTTC. Translating gives CASSLATGLGNEQFF. Supplemented by reference TRBV5-1 and TRBJ2-1, the full variable domain reads KAGVTQTPRYLIKTRGQQVTLSCSPISGHRSVSWYQQTPGQGLQFLFEYFSETQRNKGNFPGRFSGRQFSNSRSEMNVSTLELGDSALYLCASSLATGLGNEQFFGPGTRLTVL.

J is TRBJ1-2 and V is TRBV12-3 or TRBV12-4, with unresolved D. With 5 bases removed from V and 4 bases from J, the gap between germline ends came to 5 bases. The CDR3 has 11 amino acids. CDR3 region: CASSETYGYTF. The CDR3 DNA is TGTGCCAGCAGTGAGACCTATGGCTACACCTTC.

The V gene is TRBV7-9, the J gene TRBJ2-1; possible D gene TRBD2, 7 bases. With 1 base removed from V and 5 bases from J, the gap between germline ends came to 15 bases. From germline, CDR1 is SEHNR and CDR2 FQNEAQ (reference sequence). CDR3 length: 16 residues. CDR3 sequence (DNA): TGTGCCAGCAGCTTAGAAGGGGGGGGGCCGAACAATGAGCAGTTCTTC. Translated: CASSLEGGGPNNEQFF.

This clonotype was counted between two and nine times. The gene calls are TRBV28 and TRBJ2-3, with 8 nucleotides matching TRBD1. Trimming at V came to 4 bases and at J to 0 bases, leaving 6 bases not matched to a gene. Looked up from germline, CDR1 is MDHEN and CDR2 is SYDVKM. The CDR3 extends over 16 amino acids. CDR3 nucleotides: TGTGCCAGCAGTTCCGGGACAGGTTATAGCACAGATACGCAGTATTTT. It is translated as CASSSGTGYSTDTQYF.

The chain uses TRBV7-8 and TRBJ2-5, with 7 bases that match TRBD2. V was pared by 5 bases and J by 2 bases, with 11 bases of the junction left unmatched. The CDR3 is 16 residues long. Germline V gene sequence: CDR1 SGHVS, CDR2 FQNEAQ. CDR3 protein: CASSARGGAGQETQYF. The CDR3 region has the DNA TGTGCCAGCAGCGCACGGGGAGGAGCGGGACAAGAGACCCAGTACTTC.

This clonotype occurred a few times. The chain carries TRBV7-6 and TRBJ2-3; 9 nucleotides line up with TRBD2. The length of the CDR3 is 15 residues. V was pared by 4 bases and J by 2 bases, with 4 bases of the junction left unmatched. CDR1 and CDR2 from the germline V gene are SGHVS and FNYEAQ. The CDR3: CASSSTSGYTDTQYF. The CDR3 bases are TGTGCCAGCAGCTCGACTAGCGGATACACAGATACGCAGTATTTT. The full variable domain, its missing parts supplied by reference TRBV7-6 and TRBJ2-3, is GAGVSQSPRYKVTKRGQDVALRCDPISGHVSLYWYRQALGQGPEFLTYFNYEAQQDKSGLPNDRFSAERPEGSISTLTIQRTEQRDSAMYRCASSSTSGYTDTQYFGPGTRLTVL.

This clonotype was seen repeatedly, ten times or more. The chain has TRBV15 and TRBJ2-7, with no clear D. Germline CDR1 is LNHNV and CDR2 is YYDKDF (reference sequence). The CDR3 extends over 13 amino acids. V was shortened by 0 bases and J by 6 bases, with 9 bases between the two germline ends. DNA for the CDR3: TGTGCCACCAGCAGAGATTCTGGTGCCGAGCAGTACTTC. Its translation: CATSRDSGAEQYF.

There are a few counts of this clonotype. This rearrangement joins TRBV7-2 to TRBJ2-3; tentatively, D is TRBD2 (5 bases). The CDR3 totals 19 residues. In germline, CDR1 is SGHTA, CDR2 FQGNSA. The V end lost 1 base, the J end lost 0 bases, and 20 bases lay between the germline ends. The CDR3 DNA reads as TGTGCCAGCAGCTTAGTAGGGAGCATTTCACATCTGAGCACAGATACGCAGTATTTT. Translation gives CASSLVGSISHLSTDTQYF.

This rearrangement joins TRBV4-1 to TRBJ2-2; D is perhaps TRBD2 (6 bases). Germline CDR1 reads MGHRA; CDR2 reads YSYEKL. The CDR3 length is 20 residues. Trimming left V 3 bases short and J 4 bases short, with 27 bases between. CDR3: CASSHPLGGGEALSTGELFF. CDR3 sequence (DNA): TGCGCCAGCAGCCATCCCCTAGGAGGAGGGGAGGCACTTTCCACCGGGGAGCTGTTTTTT.

The CDR3: CASSLLPRRTKVSPLHF. As DNA, the CDR3 is TGTGCCAGCAGTTTACTCCCACGCCGGACAAAGGTTTCACCCCTCCACTTT. V usage is TRBV28 and J usage is TRBJ1-6, with D perhaps matching TRBD1 (5 bases). Germline V gives CDR1 MDHEN, CDR2 SYDVKM. With 2 bases removed from V and 9 bases from J, the gap between germline ends came to 20 bases. There are 17 residues in the CDR3.

This clonotype was seen a few times. This chain joins TRBV4-1 and TRBJ2-3; D is perhaps TRBD2 (6 bases). Trimming cost V 1 base and J 2 bases, with 10 bases left between them. Germline V gene lookup returns CDR1 MGHRA and CDR2 YSYEKL. The CDR3 length is 15 residues. The CDR3 reads CASSQGLVLTDTQYF. The CDR3 nucleotides read TGCGCCAGCAGCCAAGGACTAGTTCTCACAGATACGCAGTATTTT.

V is TRBV11-3 and J is TRBJ1-1; TRBD1 is a possible D gene (5 bases). This CDR3 has 15 residues. The V end lost 3 bases, the J end lost 4 bases, and 15 bases lay between the germline ends. Germline V gene sequence: CDR1 SGHNT, CDR2 YENEEA. CDR3 DNA sequence: TGTGCCAGCAGCTTCCGACAGACCGAGGGCACTGAAGCTTTCTTT. Protein product: CASSFRQTEGTEAFF.

The V call is TRBV12-5, the J call TRBJ2-1; 9 bases line up with TRBD2. Germline-derived CDR1 and CDR2 are LGHNT and FRNRAP. This CDR3 is built from 16 residues. J gave up 4 bases and V 0 bases, and 4 bases lay outside the gene matches. The CDR3: CASGLVSGGPYNEQFF. CDR3 in DNA: TGTGCTAGTGGTTTGGTTAGCGGGGGCCCATACAATGAGCAGTTCTTC.

The rearrangement links TRBV7-9 to TRBJ1-5; D uncertain. The CDR3 contains 15 residues. CDR1 SEHNR and CDR2 FQNEAQ come from the germline V gene (reference sequence). With 1 base removed from V and 7 bases from J, the gap between germline ends came to 14 bases. CDR3 loop: CASSLDTTTDQPQHF. For the CDR3, the DNA is TGTGCCAGCAGCTTAGACACAACCACGGACCAGCCCCAGCATTTT.

The chain uses TRBV6-5 and TRBJ2-1, with 8 bases matching TRBD1. The CDR3 runs 15 residues. Germline V gives CDR1 MNHEY, CDR2 SVGAGI. After removal of 5 bases from V and 2 bases from J, the junction contained 5 bases not matched to a gene. The CDR3 loop reads CASSGTGGPYNEQFF. CDR3 nucleotides: TGTGCCAGCAGTGGCACAGGGGGGCCCTACAATGAGCAGTTCTTC.

The rearrangement joins TRBV18 to TRBJ1-2; 8 bases agree with TRBD1. V trimming: 1 base; J trimming: 5 bases; junction bases outside the gene matches: 9. CDR3 size: 16 residues. Germline V lookup: CDR1 KGHSH, CDR2 LQKENI. The CDR3 bases are TGTGCCAGCTCACCACTAAAGACAGGGGCTGGATATGGCTACACCTTC. It encodes CASSPLKTGAGYGYTF.

This clonotype was detected only once. The chain joins TRBV12-3 or TRBV12-4 to TRBJ2-3, with unresolved D. Trimming took off 2 bases at V and 6 bases at J, with 6 bases between the two ends. CDR3 length: 12 amino acids. CDR3 in amino acids: CASSLPGDTQYF. DNA for the CDR3: TGTGCCAGCAGTTTACCTGGGGATACGCAGTATTTT.

The table lists this clonotype with a few counts. The chain recombines TRBV7-2 with TRBJ2-7; TRBD2 matches 7 bases. Germline-derived CDR1 and CDR2 are SGHTA and FQGNSA. The CDR3 sequence is 16 residues long. Losses at the gene ends were 4 bases for V and 3 bases for J; bases not matched to a gene: 12. CDR3 nucleotide sequence: TGTGCCAGCAGCTACTTATCCGGCCCGGGGGGCTACGAGCAGTACTTC. Translation: CASSYLSGPGGYEQYF.

This clonotype was recorded once. The V call is TRBV4-2, the J call TRBJ1-6; D gene unclear. This CDR3 has 17 amino acids. Trimming took 2 bases from V and 6 from J, leaving 17 bases between them. Germline CDR1 LGHNA, CDR2 YNFKEQ. CDR3 region: CASSQYIELLGNSPLHF. The CDR3 nucleotides read TGTGCCAGCAGCCAATACATCGAGCTTCTTGGTAATTCACCCCTCCACTTT.

The rearrangement uses TRBV7-9 and TRBJ2-2; D possibly corresponds to TRBD2 (6 bases). V was clipped by 0 bases and J by 0 bases, with 11 bases between them. This CDR3 is 17 amino acids long. Per germline, CDR1 SEHNR and CDR2 FQNEAQ (reference sequence). In DNA form, the CDR3 reads TGTGCCAGCAGCTTAGCGTTTTGGGACTCGAACACCGGGGAGCTGTTTTTT. Its protein product is CASSLAFWDSNTGELFF.

This clonotype was seen a handful of times. V and J are TRBV20-1 and TRBJ1-4; a weak D match, TRBD1 (6 bases). The V and J ends lost 0 bases and 3 bases respectively, with 14 bases between them. Germline lookup yields CDR1 DFQATT and CDR2 SNEGSKA (reference sequence). The CDR3 totals 16 residues. In DNA, the CDR3 is TGCAGTGCTAGAGATGCGGACAGCTATCCTAATGAAAAACTGTTTTTT. Translated, it gives CSARDADSYPNEKLFF.

This clonotype has ten or more counts. DNA for the CDR3: TGCGCCAGCAGCCACTCTCAGGGGGCATTCAATGAGCAGTTCTTC. This codes for CASSHSQGAFNEQFF. The V and J genes are TRBV4-1 and TRBJ2-1, with TRBD1 matching 8 bases. The CDR3 has 15 residues. With V trimmed by 3 bases and J by 6 bases, 7 bases remained unmatched. Germline CDR1 and CDR2: MGHRA and YSYEKL.

Only a few counts were recorded for this clonotype. This chain joins TRBV27 and TRBJ2-1; the match to TRBD1 covers 7 bases. With 5 bases clipped from V and 4 bases from J, the junction kept 8 bases outside the gene matches. Germline CDR1 is MNHEY and CDR2 is SMNVEV (reference sequence). CDR3 length equals 15 residues. The CDR3 nucleotides read TGTGCCAGCAGTCAGGGGGAGAGTATGTACAATGAGCAGTTCTTC. This gives the protein CASSQGESMYNEQFF.

This clonotype was observed at least ten times. The V and J genes are TRBV7-2 and TRBJ2-6; 8 bases line up with TRBD2. The CDR3 has 17 residues. The V gene end was trimmed by 3 bases and the J gene end by 2 bases; junction bases not matched to a gene: 6. CDR1 and CDR2 (germline): SGHTA, FQGNSA. The CDR3 region has the DNA TGTGCCAGCAGCTTCTTCGGGGGGGCACCTGGGGCCAACGTCCTGACTTTC. This translates into CASSFFGGAPGANVLTF.